A single sample is the source of the 12 T cell receptor beta chains below, sequenced in a study of shared clonotypes between healthy human individuals. The repertoire was sequenced with immunoSEQ multiplex PCR; TCRdb's copy has only in-frame clones and lacks some. The sample yields 2 million to 2.5 million clones, around 92% seen once. Sequenced sample: naive CD4+ T cells from PBMCs. Subset here: CD45RA+ positively selected. These receptors all stem from a man younger than 35 in good health. Some clones in this sample may be carry-over from other donors' samples.

The CDR3 bases are TGTGCCAGCTCCCCTAGCGGGGTCTACAATGAGCAGTTCTTC. Its translation: CASSPSGVYNEQFF. The chain has TRBV28 and TRBJ2-1; 9 nucleotides match TRBD2. With 8 bases clipped from V and 3 bases from J, the junction kept 5 bases outside the gene matches. This CDR3 is 14 amino acids long. The germline gives CDR1 MDHEN, CDR2 SYDVKM.

The chain links TRBV28 to TRBJ2-7; the D is unclear. The length of the CDR3 is 14 residues. CDR1 and CDR2 (germline): MDHEN, SYDVKM. Trimming took 7 bases from V and 5 from J, leaving 18 bases between them. CDR3 sequence reads: CASTPQRASHEQYF. The DNA for the CDR3 is TGTGCCAGCACCCCTCAACGGGCGAGCCACGAGCAGTACTTC.

Remarks on this clone: The same CDR3 is also encoded by other DNA sequences in this sample. The genes are TRBV19 and TRBJ1-2; weak D call: TRBD1 (5 bases). In germline, CDR1 is LNHDA, CDR2 SQIVND (reference sequence). V shed 6 bases and J shed 1 base, with 9 bases lying between them. The CDR3 has 13 amino acids. CDR3 residues: CASSPGGNYGYTF. Written as DNA, the CDR3 is TGTGCCAGTAGCCCGGGGGGTAACTATGGCTACACCTTC. Variable domain in full (rest from reference TRBV19 and TRBJ1-2): DGGITQSPKYLFRKEGQNVTLSCEQNLNHDAMYWYRQDPGQGLRLIYYSQIVNDFQKGDIAEGYSVSREKKESFPLTVTSAQKNPTAFYLCASSPGGNYGYTFGSGTRLTVV.

This clone was detected only a few times. Other DNA sequences in this sample translate to the same CDR3. The chain recombines TRBV28 with TRBJ1-3; 9 positions match TRBD1. This CDR3 is built from 16 residues. J gave up 3 bases and V 5 bases, and 8 bases lay outside the gene matches. CDR1 MDHEN and CDR2 SYDVKM come from the germline V gene. CDR3 region: CASSPTGGSFGNTIYF. CDR3 bases: TGTGCCAGCAGTCCGACAGGGGGTTCTTTTGGAAACACCATATATTTT.

The J gene is TRBJ2-5, the V gene TRBV7-6; tentatively, D is TRBD2 (5 bases). Germline V gene sequence: CDR1 SGHVS, CDR2 FNYEAQ. The CDR3 consists of 17 residues. V lost 4 bases and J 4 bases, leaving 22 bases between the germline ends. The CDR3 DNA is TGTGCCAGCAGCTCGTCTGGGAGAGGGTATGTCCCAGAGACCCAGTACTTC. Translated: CASSSSGRGYVPETQYF.

This clone has just a few counts. The same CDR3 is also encoded by other DNA sequences in this sample. The chain links TRBV28 to TRBJ2-7, with unresolved D. The length of the CDR3 is 13 residues. V lost 4 bases to trimming and J lost 0 bases, with 7 bases between them. In germline, CDR1 is MDHEN, CDR2 SYDVKM. The CDR3 sequence: CASSSTSSYEQYF. In DNA, the CDR3 is TGTGCCAGCAGTTCGACAAGCTCCTACGAGCAGTACTTC.

This chain links TRBV18 with TRBJ2-1, with a tentative D call TRBD2 (6 bases). Germline V gives CDR1 KGHSH, CDR2 LQKENI. V lost 0 bases and J lost 2, with 17 bases in between. This CDR3 contains 18 residues. This chain's CDR3 is CASSPPLTSSGPYNEQFF. CDR3 DNA sequence: TGTGCCAGCTCACCACCTTTGACTAGTTCGGGTCCCTACAATGAGCAGTTCTTC.

The chain links TRBV11-2 to TRBJ2-3; no clear D gene. Looked up from germline, CDR1 is SGHAT and CDR2 is FQNNGV. Trimming took 0 bases from V and 5 from J, leaving 9 bases between them. This CDR3 is built from 14 residues. The CDR3 protein is CASSLDRPGDTQYF. The DNA for the CDR3 is TGTGCCAGCAGCTTAGATCGTCCCGGAGATACGCAGTATTTT.

The V gene is TRBV29-1, the J gene TRBJ1-2; D may be TRBD1 (5 bases). Per the germline V gene, CDR1 is SQVTM and CDR2 is ANQGSEA. This CDR3 spans 14 amino acids. Trimming removed 0 bases at V and 4 bases at J, with 12 bases between. CDR3: CSVEDQAGTYGYTF. CDR3 bases: TGCAGCGTTGAAGATCAGGCAGGGACCTATGGCTACACCTTC.

Concerning this clone itself: Other DNA sequences in the same sample also yield this CDR3. The gene calls are TRBV5-1 and TRBJ2-3, with D tentatively TRBD2 (6 bases). CDR3 length: 13 amino acids. CDR1 is SGHRS, CDR2 YFSETQ, per germline. Trimming took off 0 bases at V and 6 bases at J, with 8 bases between the two ends. This chain's CDR3 is CASSLERGDTQYF. As DNA, the CDR3 is TGCGCCAGCAGCTTGGAACGGGGGGATACGCAGTATTTT.

The V and J genes are TRBV11-2 and TRBJ2-1, with 14 bases aligning to TRBD2. Looked up from germline, CDR1 is SGHAT and CDR2 is FQNNGV. The CDR3 loop spans 19 amino acids. With V trimmed by 2 bases and J by 0 bases, 6 bases remained unmatched. CDR3 sequence: CASSLLGGTSGSSYNEQFF. The CDR3 DNA reads TGTGCCAGCAGCTTATTAGGTGGGACTAGCGGGAGCTCCTACAATGAGCAGTTCTTC.

Only one count was recorded for this clone. The chain is built from TRBV28 and TRBJ2-4; D gene ambiguous. The CDR3 loop spans 15 amino acids. The germline CDR1 and CDR2 sequences are MDHEN and SYDVKM. V was trimmed by 5 bases and J by 0 bases, leaving 11 bases between them. CDR3 residues: CASSPSTVAKNIQYF. The CDR3 DNA sequence: TGTGCCAGCAGTCCGTCGACGGTAGCCAAAAACATTCAGTACTTC.